These T cell receptor beta chains were read from a single sample in a study of cytomegalovirus exposure and HLA in healthy donors. Produced via immunoSEQ multiplex PCR; TCRdb's table is partial and in-frame only. The repertoire holds 130,000 or so clones, with 7% to 9.5% as singletons. Sequenced sample: PBMCs. These receptors were obtained from a woman in her 40s in good health and CMV-seropositive. Both conserved end residues are part of each CDR3. Each record gives: CDR3 DNA, CDR3 protein, D gene, V gene, clone size, J gene. A D gene is named only where the DNA matches it firmly. Clone size appears in some rows only: once, few, many, or a class for an expanded clone.

TGTGCCAGCAGTTTAACCCGAGGCGGGTATGGCTACACCTTC | CASSLTRGGYGYTF | . | TRBV27 | . | TRBJ1-2
TGCGCCAGCTCAACAGGGGAGGCCAAAAACATTCAGTACTTC | CASSTGEAKNIQYF | TRBD1 | TRBV23-1 | . | TRBJ2-4
TGTGCCAGCAGCGGACGGGCAGGGTCCGGTGGATATGGAAACACCATATATTTT | CASSGRAGSGGYGNTIYF | . | TRBV9 | few | TRBJ1-3
TGTGCCAGCAGACCCCATCCACAGGGGCACCTTACCTACGAGCAGTACTTC | CASRPHPQGHLTYEQYF | TRBD1 | TRBV5-7 | . | TRBJ2-7
TGTGCCAGCAGCACCCGGGACAGGGGGCTTTACGAGCAGTACTTC | CASSTRDRGLYEQYF | TRBD1 | TRBV5-4 | . | TRBJ2-7
TGTGCCAGCAGCCCGGGGACAGGAGTCTACGAGCAGTACTTC | CASSPGTGVYEQYF | TRBD1 | TRBV7-6 | . | TRBJ2-7
TGTGCCAGCAGTTTAACCCCCCAGGGTGGGTACGAGCAGTACTTC | CASSLTPQGGYEQYF | . | TRBV27 | few | TRBJ2-7
TGTGCCAGCAGTGAAGACAGGCCCGGGCACTCACCCCTCCACTTT | CASSEDRPGHSPLHF | . | TRBV25-1 | few | TRBJ1-6
TGCGCCAGCAGCGCCCGACTAGCGGGGTCCTACGAGCAGTACTTC | CASSARLAGSYEQYF | TRBD2 | TRBV5-1 | . | TRBJ2-7
TGTGCCAGCTCGACATCAAACTATGGCTACACCTTC | CASSTSNYGYTF | . | TRBV19 | . | TRBJ1-2
TGTGCCAGCTCAGGGACAGGCTCCAAAAACACCTACGAGCAGTACTTC | CASSGTGSKNTYEQYF | TRBD1 | TRBV18 | . | TRBJ2-7
TGTGCCTGGAGCGCCACAGGGGGTGAAGCTTTCTTT | CAWSATGGEAFF | TRBD1 | TRBV30 | few | TRBJ1-1
TGTGCCAGTAGTCTTGATGGGACAGGGAACACTGAAGCTTTCTTT | CASSLDGTGNTEAFF | TRBD1 | TRBV19 | . | TRBJ1-1
TGTGCCAGCAGTGAATTGGGACATAATTCCCACACCTTC | CASSELGHNSHTF | . | TRBV6-1 | few | TRBJ1-2
TGTGCCAGCAGTCCATCGCGAACTAATGAAAAACTGTTTTTT | CASSPSRTNEKLFF | . | TRBV6-5 | few | TRBJ1-4
TGTGCCATCAGTGAGGGGGAGGAGGGCTACGAGCAGTACTTC | CAISEGEEGYEQYF | . | TRBV10-3 | many | TRBJ2-7
TGTGCCAGCAGCGACCGGACAGCCCGCGGAGATACGCAGTATTTT | CASSDRTARGDTQYF | . | TRBV2 | few | TRBJ2-3
TGTGCCACCTGGGGGCTGGTGAGCACTGAAGCTTTCTTT | CATWGLVSTEAFF | . | TRBV27 | . | TRBJ1-1
TGTGCCGGGGACAGGGCGCGTTCGAACACTGAAGCTTTCTTT | CAGDRARSNTEAFF | TRBD1 | TRBV30 | few | TRBJ1-1
TGTGCCAGCAGCTCATTCTCCTACAATGAGCAGTTCTTC | CASSSFSYNEQFF | . | TRBV7-3 | few | TRBJ2-1
TGTGCCAGCAGCTTGGCCGGCGGGGGACGGGAGACCCAGTACTTC | CASSLAGGGRETQYF | TRBD2 | TRBV5-4 | . | TRBJ2-5
TGTGCCAGCCGGGACATACACGGGAATCAGCCCCAGCATTTT | CASRDIHGNQPQHF | . | TRBV6-1 | few | TRBJ1-5
TGTGCCAGCAAAGACACCGACTATGGCTACACCTTC | CASKDTDYGYTF | . | TRBV6-1 | few | TRBJ1-2
TGCGCCAGCAGCTTGGTTCCGGGACAATCGTACGAGCAGTACTTC | CASSLVPGQSYEQYF | . | TRBV5-1 | . | TRBJ2-7
TGTGCCAGCGGTGGCGGGAACGCCTATGGCTACACCTTC | CASGGGNAYGYTF | . | TRBV2 | . | TRBJ1-2
TGTGCCAGCAGCCCCGGGACTTTCGATACGCAGTATTTT | CASSPGTFDTQYF | . | TRBV5-6 | . | TRBJ2-3
TGTGCCAGCAGTGAAGGAGACAGGGGTGGGTACGAGCAGTACTTC | CASSEGDRGGYEQYF | TRBD1 | TRBV25-1 | few | TRBJ2-7
TGTGCCAGCAGTTTAACCGCGGGCCAGCTCTATGGCTACACCTTC | CASSLTAGQLYGYTF | . | TRBV28 | . | TRBJ1-2
TGTGCCAGCAGCCACCGGGGGGGGGCCTCCAATGAGCAGTTCTTC | CASSHRGGASNEQFF | TRBD2 | TRBV4-2 | few | TRBJ2-1
TGTGCCAGCAGCTCCCAGGGTGGGGCGTTGGAGACCCAGTACTTC | CASSSQGGALETQYF | . | TRBV7-3 | few | TRBJ2-5
TGTGCCAGCAGCCCTTACAGGGTGGACTACGAGCAGTACTTC | CASSPYRVDYEQYF | . | TRBV5-5 | . | TRBJ2-7
TGTGCCAGCTCGGACAGGGCTTCTCCTTATCAGCCCCAGCATTTT | CASSDRASPYQPQHF | TRBD1 | TRBV2 | . | TRBJ1-5
TGTGCCAGCAGCCAAATATCGGATTCACCCCTCCACTTT | CASSQISDSPLHF | . | TRBV4-2 | few | TRBJ1-6
TGTGCCAGCAGCTTAGATCGACAGGGGAACACCGGGGAGCTGTTTTTT | CASSLDRQGNTGELFF | TRBD1 | TRBV11-3 | few | TRBJ2-2
TGCGCCAGCAGCCTCGGACAGGGAATAAGCTATGGCTACACCTTC | CASSLGQGISYGYTF | TRBD1 | TRBV4-1 | few | TRBJ1-2